This paragraph reports one T cell receptor beta chain. This clone was detected only a few times. Its antigen target is currently unknown. Per-nucleotide qualities are absent, and no much larger clonotype sits a single base away. The cohort consisted of 650 to 700 healthy bone marrow donors. At the time of sampling, every cohort member was nominally healthy, though immune exposures that went unrecorded were likely present. The donor was CMV seronegative and was included in the group of 352 seronegative cohort members. Each donor provided a peripheral blood sample, and peripheral blood mononuclear cells were used for TCR beta sequencing. The Qiagen DNeasy Blood Extraction Kit was used to extract genomic DNA from the blood cell samples. The CDR3 runs 13 residues from the cysteine to the phenylalanine. The entry retains the CDR3 DNA only, 39 bases that are in frame from base 1. The germline V gene (reference sequence) sets CDR1 to LNHDA and CDR2 to SQIVND. V loses 1 base of germline sequence and J loses 5 bases, and the interval between the two ends is 9 bases.

The data originate from a study of cytomegalovirus exposure and HLA in healthy donors (TCRdb year 2017). For context, the study as a whole: In an earlier analysis of 587 of the donors, 250 to 300 Gb of sequence data and about 110 million unique TCR beta sequences from about 190 million T cells were reported. Around 330 gigabases of sequencing data and 70 million to 100 million unique TCR sequences made up an early release that covered roughly 670 HLA-typed donors. Among the roughly 400 genotyped donors, 81% belonged to the genetic ancestry cluster associated with self-reported Caucasian donors. The aim of the study was to test whether cataloging public T cell receptors could identify signatures of past pathogen exposure. The T cell repertoires of several hundred subjects were profiled by immunosequencing and related to cytomegalovirus serostatus. A separate validation cohort of about 110 different subjects was used in addition to the approximately 610-subject first cohort. To predict cytomegalovirus infection status, the study brought together high-throughput TCR immunosequencing, statistical association of individual TCRs with disease status, and machine learning. A later analysis re-analyzed previously published TCR beta repertoires from roughly 630 donors and added high-resolution HLA genotyping to study TCR occurrence patterns. In the later analysis, no new phenotypic data were used to find candidate immune exposures; instead, reliance was placed on TCR beta sequences and their occurrence across donors. To decide whether each TCR beta V gene segment behaved as functional or pseudogenic, an earlier analysis of some 600 of the donors relied on high-throughput TCR beta sequencing. Alongside the repertoire data, information on donor age, sex, ethnicity and CMV serostatus was compiled. A later genetic analysis used genome-wide SNP genotypes for about 65% of the roughly 700 donors, treating that subset as a discovery cohort. All discovery cohort repertoires had been generated using a single sequencing platform. Class I and class II HLA loci were covered by the typing at four-digit resolution. Typing coverage varied by locus: roughly 629-640 donors for A, B, C, DRB1 and DQB1; approximately 500 for DQA1; about 590 for DPA1; around 490 for DPB1. Four to six DR-DQ haplotypes were handled as single units for association and clustering, since linkage in the cohort was strong. Among 398 genotyped donors of the cohort, an average of around 240,000 unique TCR beta nucleotide sequences were sequenced per donor, roughly a sixth of them non-productive. Overall study results and their limits: In a later genetic analysis, a missense DCLRE1C variant was associated with V-gene and J-gene trimming of TCR beta chains, and the association was replicated in an independent cohort. In a later analysis, the rate of TCR association differed among HLA loci, with DRB1 alleles having the most associated TCRs and HLA-C alleles having the fewest. Compared with equally common non-associated chains, HLA-associated TCR beta chains in a later analysis were more clonally expanded and had lower generation probabilities. The only immune exposure information available for the cohort was CMV serostatus. A further reported finding was that TCR beta sequences accurately predicted the HLA-A and HLA-B alleles for most subjects in the first cohort. The classifier was reported to diagnose cytomegalovirus status with high specificity and sensitivity in both the original and validation cohorts. Correlated functional status among segregating V segments might be attributable to linkage disequilibrium, but an unknown experimental factor could not be ruled out. Presence/absence analyses assumed roughly uniform sequencing depth across donors, an assumption that may not hold. About 15 rarely observed V segments, including chromosome 9 orphons, were excluded from the earlier analysis of several hundred of the donors because counts were too low. In vitro tests confirmed that three of the cytomegalovirus-associated TCR beta chains recognize cytomegalovirus antigens. Across donors, most TCR sequences were observed very rarely, whereas some public TCRs were present in many individuals. In this cohort, only TCR beta chains were sequenced, and detectable features were limited by the absence of alpha or paired-chain data. Assigning TCR associations to individual alleles was difficult when HLA alleles, especially DR and DQ, strongly co-occurred. Broadly in line with IMGT annotations, most TCR beta V segments showed up in productive rearrangements about 87% or about 30% of the time in an earlier analysis of approximately 640 of the donors. A total of some 180 TCR beta chains were listed by the study as associated with cytomegalovirus. Because HLA typing was missing for some donors at each locus, association tests included only the typed subset. In a later analysis, several top co-occurrence clusters were reported to appear linked to parvovirus B19, influenza, CMV and Epstein-Barr virus. Some IMGT-functional V segments, including TRBV6-2 and TRBV6-3, could not be distinguished by the 87-base-pair reads and were therefore excluded. The sequencing pipeline was judged likely to have produced a cluster of highly shared sequence variants as a technical artifact. At a false discovery rate of 0.05, a later analysis linked under 20,000 TCR beta sequences to specific HLA alleles. According to the authors, the approach could potentially be generalized to other disease states and immunological phenotypes. According to a later genetic analysis, donors in an Asian-associated ancestry cluster had fewer N-insertions in productive TCRs than the roughly 670-donor mean. Most CMV-associated TCR beta chains appeared to be HLA-restricted in a later analysis, and the HLA associations seemed to be driven largely by CMV exposure.

The protocol used for the library was the immunoSEQ multiplex PCR assay. For the multiplex PCR, a mixture combining 60 forward primers for TCR Vbeta segments and 13 reverse primers for TCR Jbeta segments was used. The CDR3 region of rearranged TCR beta genes was amplified from genomic DNA with a multiplex PCR assay. The Illumina HiSeq System was used to sequence the amplified TCR beta libraries as 87-base-pair reads. Per the source publication's procedure: Across the 500 to 700 repertoires, a later analysis counted about 81 million unique TCR beta chains, 9 million to 14 million of which were shared by at least two donors. Raw reads were error-corrected and collapsed into unique sequences with a nearest-neighbor algorithm that merged closely related sequences to remove PCR and sequencing errors. CDR3 sequences were aligned to IMGT reference sequences to assign V, D and J gene segments. For a sequence to be retained, a match of at least six nucleotides to both a V gene segment and a J gene segment was required. Rearrangements were classified as productive when the CDR3 lacked stop codons and remained in frame with V and J, and all other rearrangements were classified as non-productive. CDR3 was defined according to IMGT convention as the region running from the second conserved V-encoded cysteine to the conserved J-encoded phenylalanine. The earlier analysis of 587 of the donors excluded any sequence lacking an unambiguous match to a single V gene segment. An earlier analysis of approximately 590 of the donors called V segments functional above 56.7% productive rearrangements and segregating when the between-donor standard deviation exceeded 5%. A statistical classification framework was built to diagnose cytomegalovirus status from the catalog of TCR beta chain sequences. In a later analysis, V and J genes were assigned by comparing TCR nucleotide sequences against IMGT/GENE-DB human TR gene sequences. A later analysis assigned CDR3 sequences and most-parsimonious VDJ recombination scenarios with the TCRdist pipeline. In a later analysis, each TCR beta chain was defined by its CDR3 amino acid sequence together with its V-gene family, and reads without a unique V-gene family were excluded. As a way to deal with suspected cross-contamination and a sequencing artifact, a later analysis dropped approximately 570 nucleotide sequences that were highly shared and had low generation probability. In a later analysis, a clonal expansion index for each public chain was calculated from normalized within-repertoire ranks of inferred template counts. In a later analysis, generation probabilities were computed with a VDJ recombination model fitted to out-of-frame rearrangements, and the resulting probabilities were checked against IGoR. Hypergeometric tests were used in a later analysis to score TCR-TCR, TCR-HLA and TCR-CMV co-occurrence, with a repertoire-size bias correction applied to the TCR pairs. False discovery rates were estimated in a later analysis by permuting HLA or CMV assignments 20 times. In a later analysis, co-occurring TCRs were grouped using DBSCAN, with TCRdist sequence similarity added in when clustering inside HLA-allele-positive subsets. Co-occurrence clustering excluded repertoires with fewer than 30,000 or more than 120,000 public chains, plus five with anomalous nucleotide sharing. TCRdb obtained this table from immuneACCESS and retained in-frame rearrangements with V and J assigned. These tables miss some clones; where compared with another copy, unresolved V genes account for less than half of the shortfall, and the remainder is unexplained. V, J and clone size were drawn from that table, and D and trimming were deduced from the DNA. This sample holds some 210,000 clones; 78% were observed only once. 3.5% to 4% of the sample is in the top ten clones.

This receptor was taken from a male donor in good health and CMV-seronegative. Recombination connected TRBV19 to TRBJ2-7, and possibly TRBD1, on 6 matching bases. The source material was PBMCs. The sequence in DNA is TGTGCCAGTAGTATAGGGGGACAAGACGAGCAGTACTTC. Its protein product is CASSIGGQDEQYF.